The sequence of this T cell receptor beta chain was determined in a study of cytomegalovirus exposure and HLA in healthy donors. Notes on the study in general: The majority of CMV-associated TCR beta chains were reported as apparently HLA-restricted in a later analysis. A later analysis reportedly found that, within productive TCRs, an Asian-associated ancestry cluster had fewer N-insertions than the mean observed across the approximately 600 donors.

The PCR made use of 60 Vbeta and 13 Jbeta primers. The repertoire was sequenced with immunoSEQ multiplex PCR; TCRdb's copy has only in-frame clones and lacks some. This table holds over 110,000 clones, 80% to 85% found once. As regards this clone: Its target is not known.

The TCR sequence derives from a male donor in good health and CMV-seropositive. Input material: PBMCs.

CDR3 amino acids: CASSASYEQYF. CDR3 DNA: TGCGCCAGCAGCGCGAGCTACGAGCAGTACTTC. The chain combines TRBV5-1 with TRBJ2-7; no firm D call. This CDR3 region has 11 residues. Germline CDR1 reads SGHRS; CDR2 reads YFSETQ. V was pared by 4 bases and J by 3 bases, with 5 bases between.